A single T cell receptor (beta chain) is shown here with its context. Authors' analysis steps: Using reference gene primer amplification, nucleated cell counts were estimated. Method: immunoSEQ multiplex PCR; TCRdb's copy keeps in-frame clones and lacks some. That table supplies the V and J calls and clone size; D and trimming were determined from the DNA. The sample includes tens of thousands of clones, approximately 71% of them seen just once. These data are taken from a study of blood T cell repertoires in COVID-19. Study context: The United States, Italy and Spain supplied acute and convalescent COVID-19 samples. The analysed material was cDNA or gDNA that came from T cells, B-cell-depleted T cells, or PBMCs.

Unmatched junction bases numbered 9, after V lost 5 bases and J lost 7 bases. The CDR3 totals 13 residues. Germline V gives CDR1 SGHRS, CDR2 YFSETQ. The chain combines TRBV5-1 with TRBJ2-7, with TRBD2 identical over 7 bases. This TCR came from a woman in her forties or fifties with acute or convalescent COVID-19. Material: peripheral blood. CDR3 residues: CASRGLGGGEQYF. In DNA form, the CDR3 reads TGCGCCAGCAGGGGATTGGGGGGAGGGGAGCAGTACTTC.